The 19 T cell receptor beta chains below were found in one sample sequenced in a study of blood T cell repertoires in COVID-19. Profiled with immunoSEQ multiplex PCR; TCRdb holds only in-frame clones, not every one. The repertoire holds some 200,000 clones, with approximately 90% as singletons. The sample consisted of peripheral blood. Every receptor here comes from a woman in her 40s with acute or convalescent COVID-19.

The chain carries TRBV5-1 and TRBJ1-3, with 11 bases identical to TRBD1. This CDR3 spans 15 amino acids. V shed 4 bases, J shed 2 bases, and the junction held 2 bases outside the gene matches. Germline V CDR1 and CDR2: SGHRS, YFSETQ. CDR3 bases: TGCGCCAGCAGCCCGGGACAGGGGGCTGGAAACACCATATATTTT. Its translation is CASSPGQGAGNTIYF.

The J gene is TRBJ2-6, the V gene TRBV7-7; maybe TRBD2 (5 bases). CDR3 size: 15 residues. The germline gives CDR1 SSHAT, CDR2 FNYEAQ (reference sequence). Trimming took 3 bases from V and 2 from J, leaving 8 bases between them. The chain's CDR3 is CASSLTGTGANVLTF. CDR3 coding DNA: TGTGCCAGCAGCTTGACGGGGACTGGGGCCAACGTCCTGACTTTC. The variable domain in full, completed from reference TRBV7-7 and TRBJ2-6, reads GAGVSQSPRYKVTKRGQDVTLRCDPISSHATLYWYQQALGQGPEFLTYFNYEAQPDKSGLPSDRFSAERPEGSISTLTIQRTEQRDSAMYRCASSLTGTGANVLTFGAGSRLTVL.

Here the CDR3 reads CAWRARTQYF. In nucleotides, the CDR3 is TGTGCCTGGCGCGCCCGGACCCAGTACTTC. The chain combines TRBV30 with TRBJ2-5; no reliable D call. Germline loops: CDR1 GTSNPN, CDR2 SVGIG (reference sequence). V lost 5 bases, J lost 7 bases, and 8 bases lay in between. The CDR3 has 10 residues.

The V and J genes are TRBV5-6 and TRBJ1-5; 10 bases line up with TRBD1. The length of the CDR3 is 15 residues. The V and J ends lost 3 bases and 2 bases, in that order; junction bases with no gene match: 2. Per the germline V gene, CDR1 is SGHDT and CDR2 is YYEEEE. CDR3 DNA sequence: TGTGCCAGCAGCTACGGGACAGGGGGCAATCAGCCCCAGCATTTT. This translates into CASSYGTGGNQPQHF. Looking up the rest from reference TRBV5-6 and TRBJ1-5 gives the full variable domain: DAGVTQSPTHLIKTRGQQVTLRCSPKSGHDTVSWYQQALGQGPQFIFQYYEEEERQRGNFPDRFSGHQFPNYSSELNVNALLLGDSALYLCASSYGTGGNQPQHFGDGTRLSIL.

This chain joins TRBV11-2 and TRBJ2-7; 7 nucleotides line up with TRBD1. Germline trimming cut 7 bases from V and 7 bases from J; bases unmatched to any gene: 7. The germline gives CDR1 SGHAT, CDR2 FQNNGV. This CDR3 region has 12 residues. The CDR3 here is CASTLTGVEQYV. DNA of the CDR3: TGTGCCAGCACCCTAACAGGGGTTGAGCAGTACGTC.

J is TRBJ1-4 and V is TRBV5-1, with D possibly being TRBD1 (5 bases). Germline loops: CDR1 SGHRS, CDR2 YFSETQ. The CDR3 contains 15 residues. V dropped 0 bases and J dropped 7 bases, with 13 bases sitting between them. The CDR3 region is CASSLEGTRGEKLFF. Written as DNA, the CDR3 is TGCGCCAGCAGCTTGGAGGGGACTAGGGGTGAAAAACTGTTTTTT.

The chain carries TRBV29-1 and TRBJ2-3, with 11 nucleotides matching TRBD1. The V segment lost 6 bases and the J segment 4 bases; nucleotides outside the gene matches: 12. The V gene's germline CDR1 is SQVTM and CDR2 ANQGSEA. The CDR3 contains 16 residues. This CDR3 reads CSVIPNRDRGADTQYF. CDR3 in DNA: TGCAGCGTGATCCCTAACCGGGACAGGGGGGCAGATACGCAGTATTTT.

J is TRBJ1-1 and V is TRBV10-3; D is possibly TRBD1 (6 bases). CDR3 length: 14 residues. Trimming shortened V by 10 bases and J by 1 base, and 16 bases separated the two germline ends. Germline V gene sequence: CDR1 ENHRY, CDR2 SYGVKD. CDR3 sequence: CATRYRAGNTEAFF. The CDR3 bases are TGTGCCACCAGGTACAGGGCTGGGAACACTGAAGCTTTCTTT.

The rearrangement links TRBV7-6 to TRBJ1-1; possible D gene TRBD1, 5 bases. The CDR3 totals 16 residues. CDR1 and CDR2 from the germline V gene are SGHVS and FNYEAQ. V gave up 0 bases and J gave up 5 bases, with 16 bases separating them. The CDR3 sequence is CASSLANGRSGTEAFF. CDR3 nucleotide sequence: TGTGCCAGCAGCTTAGCGAACGGCAGGTCAGGGACTGAAGCTTTCTTT.

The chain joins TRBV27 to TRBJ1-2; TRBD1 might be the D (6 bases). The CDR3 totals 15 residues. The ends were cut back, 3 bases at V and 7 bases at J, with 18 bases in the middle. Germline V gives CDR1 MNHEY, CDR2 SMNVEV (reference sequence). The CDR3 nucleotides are TGTGCCAGCAGTTTCCAACCGAGGGGGTTGGGTGGCTACACCTTC. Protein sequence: CASSFQPRGLGGYTF.

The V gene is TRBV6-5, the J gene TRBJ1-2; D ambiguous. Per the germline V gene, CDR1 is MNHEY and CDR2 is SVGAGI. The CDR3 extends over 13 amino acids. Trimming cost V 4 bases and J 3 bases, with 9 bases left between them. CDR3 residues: CASSSTEYYGYTF. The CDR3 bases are TGTGCCAGCAGTTCGACGGAGTACTATGGCTACACCTTC.

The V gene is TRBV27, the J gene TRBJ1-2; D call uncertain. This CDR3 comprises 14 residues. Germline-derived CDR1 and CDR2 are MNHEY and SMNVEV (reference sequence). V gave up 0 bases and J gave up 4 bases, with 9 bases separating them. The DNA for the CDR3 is TGTGCCAGCAGTTTATCGGGCGCGGGCTATGGCTACACCTTC. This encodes CASSLSGAGYGYTF.

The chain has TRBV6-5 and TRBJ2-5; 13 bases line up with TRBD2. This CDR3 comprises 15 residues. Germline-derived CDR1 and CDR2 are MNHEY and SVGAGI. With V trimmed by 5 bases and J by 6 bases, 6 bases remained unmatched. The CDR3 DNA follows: TGTGCCAGCAGTCACACTAGCGGGGGGGCCAAGACCCAGTACTTC. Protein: CASSHTSGGAKTQYF.

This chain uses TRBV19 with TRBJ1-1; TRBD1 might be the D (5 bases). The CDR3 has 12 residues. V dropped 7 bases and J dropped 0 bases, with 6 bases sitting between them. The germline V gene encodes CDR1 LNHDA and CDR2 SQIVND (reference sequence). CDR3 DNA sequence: TGTGCCAGTAAGGACATGAACACTGAAGCTTTCTTT. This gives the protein CASKDMNTEAFF.

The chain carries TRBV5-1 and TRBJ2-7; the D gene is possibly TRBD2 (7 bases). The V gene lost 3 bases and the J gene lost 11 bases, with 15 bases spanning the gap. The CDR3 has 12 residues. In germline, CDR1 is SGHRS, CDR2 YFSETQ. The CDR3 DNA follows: TGCGCCAGCAGCTCACCAAGGGGGAGGGAGTACGTC. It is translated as CASSSPRGREYV.

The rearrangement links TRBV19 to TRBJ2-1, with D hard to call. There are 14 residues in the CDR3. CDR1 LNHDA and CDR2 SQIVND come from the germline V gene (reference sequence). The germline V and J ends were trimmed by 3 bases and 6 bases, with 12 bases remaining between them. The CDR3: CASSMKRHFNEQFF. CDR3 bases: TGTGCCAGTAGTATGAAGAGACATTTCAATGAGCAGTTCTTC.

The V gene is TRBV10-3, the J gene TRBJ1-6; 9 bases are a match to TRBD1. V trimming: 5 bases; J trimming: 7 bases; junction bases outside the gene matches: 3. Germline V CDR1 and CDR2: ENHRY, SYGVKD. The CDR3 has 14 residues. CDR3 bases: TGTGCCATCAGTATGGGACAGGGAAATTCACCCCTCCACTTT. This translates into CAISMGQGNSPLHF.

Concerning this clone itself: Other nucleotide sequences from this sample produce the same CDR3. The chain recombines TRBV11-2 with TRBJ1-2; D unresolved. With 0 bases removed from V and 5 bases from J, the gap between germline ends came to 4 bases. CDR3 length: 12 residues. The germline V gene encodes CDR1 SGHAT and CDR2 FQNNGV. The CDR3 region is CASSLDSYGYTF. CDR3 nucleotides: TGTGCCAGCAGCTTAGACAGTTATGGCTACACCTTC. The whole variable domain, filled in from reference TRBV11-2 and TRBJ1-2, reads EAGVAQSPRYKIIEKRQSVAFWCNPISGHATLYWYQQILGQGPKLLIQFQNNGVVDDSQLPKDRFSAERLKGVDSTLKIQPAKLEDSAVYLCASSLDSYGYTFGSGTRLTVV.

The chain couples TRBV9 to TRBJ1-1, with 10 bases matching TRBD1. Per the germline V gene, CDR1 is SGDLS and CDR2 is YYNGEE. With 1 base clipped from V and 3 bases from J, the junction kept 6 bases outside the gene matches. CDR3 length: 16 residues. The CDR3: CASSVRVTGGYTEAFF. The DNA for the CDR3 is TGTGCCAGCAGCGTAAGGGTGACAGGGGGCTACACTGAAGCTTTCTTT.